Listed here are 13 T cell receptor beta chains from one sample, sequenced in a study of glioma-infiltrating T cells. Amplification of TCR alpha and beta CDR3 regions from RNA used iRepertoire nested multiplex PCR. TCRdb ran MiXCR on the multiplex PCR reads and lists one entry per CDR3 protein. The sample has roughly 100,000 distinct CDR3 sequences; around 28% are singletons. The sequencing sample was made of glioma tissue, nonneoplastic brain tissue, or PBMCs (not recorded which). The origin of the receptors is a human donor with low-grade glioma or glioblastoma, undergoing nonglioma brain surgery, or in good health (not recorded which).

In this sample, this clonotype turned up many times. The rearrangement links TRBV6-1 to TRBJ2-7, with D possibly matching TRBD1 (5 bases). Germline V gene data show CDR1 as MNHNS and CDR2 as SASEGT. This CDR3 is 13 amino acids long. V lost 8 bases and J 4 bases, leaving 15 bases between the germline ends. In DNA, the CDR3 is TGTGCCAGCGCCACAGGTCAGATTTACGAGCAGTACTTC. It specifies CASATGQIYEQYF.

There are many counts of this clonotype. CDR3 nucleotide sequence: TGCAGTGCTCCCCCTCTCGGAGATTCAGAGCAGTACTTC. It translates to CSAPPLGDSEQYF. The rearrangement links TRBV20-1 to TRBJ2-7; D unclear. This CDR3 has 13 residues. V dropped 5 bases and J dropped 7 bases, with 18 bases sitting between them. The V gene's germline CDR1 is DFQATT and CDR2 SNEGSKA (reference sequence).

This clonotype was seen ten or more times. The chain is built from TRBV28 and TRBJ1-2; D not resolved. The CDR3 is 13 amino acids. Trimming left V 1 base short and J 2 bases short, with 5 bases between. Per germline, CDR1 MDHEN and CDR2 SYDVKM. The CDR3 nucleotides read TGTGCCAGCAGTTTATTAGGGAACTATGGCTACACCTTC. This gives the protein CASSLLGNYGYTF.

The sample holds many counts of this clonotype. This chain links TRBV6-1 with TRBJ1-1; D is unclear. The V and J ends lost 7 bases and 1 base respectively, with 4 bases between them. Looked up from germline, CDR1 is MNHNS and CDR2 is SASEGT. The CDR3 spans 11 residues. CDR3 DNA: TGTGCCAGCAACCAGAACACTGAAGCTTTCTTT. It codes for CASNQNTEAFF.

This clonotype has just a few counts. This chain joins TRBV3-1 and TRBJ2-7; no clear D. V was cut by 1 base and J by 7 bases, with 5 bases left in between. CDR1 and CDR2 from the germline V gene are LGHDT and YNNKEL (reference sequence). This CDR3 is 11 amino acids long. In DNA form, the CDR3 reads TGTGCCAGCAGCCAAGTTAATGAGCAGTACTTC. Translated, it gives CASSQVNEQYF.

This clonotype was detected ten times or more. V is TRBV18 and J is TRBJ1-4; 7 bases agree with TRBD1. There are 16 residues in the CDR3. The trim removed 3 bases at V and 0 bases at J, leaving 4 bases unmatched. Germline V CDR1 and CDR2: KGHSH, LQKENI. In DNA, the CDR3 is TGTGCCAGCTCACCGGGACAGCCAGCAACTAATGAAAAACTGTTTTTT. Encoded protein: CASSPGQPATNEKLFF.

This clonotype was counted a single time. This could be a read error, since a much larger clone is one nucleotide away. The CDR3 coding sequence is TGTGCCAGCAGCTTAAATGTGACAGGGGGCACAGATACGCAGTATTTT. This codes for CASSLNVTGGTDTQYF. The rearrangement joins TRBV7-9 to TRBJ2-3; TRBD1 aligns across 8 bases. Germline loops: CDR1 SEHNR, CDR2 FQNEAQ (reference sequence). The CDR3 length is 16 residues. The junction had 5 bases not matched to a gene; V was cut back by 2 bases and J by 1 base.

This clonotype has only a few counts. At one of its ends the junction is not consistent with the germline gene, which may arise from a read error. This rearrangement joins TRBV7-6 to TRBJ2-1; 7 bases match TRBD2. Germline CDR1 reads SGHVS; CDR2 reads FNYEAQ. The CDR3 length is 16 residues. In nucleotides, the CDR3 is TGTGCTAGCAGCTTAGACTGGGGGGGCTCCTACAATGAGCAGTTCTTC. Protein: CASSLDWGGSYNEQFF. Variable domain in full (rest from reference TRBV7-6 and TRBJ2-1): GAGVSQSPRYKVTKRGQDVALRCDPISGHVSLYWYRQALGQGPEFLTYFNYEAQQDKSGLPNDRFSAERPEGSISTLTIQRTEQRDSAMYRCASSLDWGGSYNEQFFGPGTRLTVL.

This sequence joins TRBV2 and TRBJ1-5; D is unresolved. Germline loops: CDR1 SNHLY, CDR2 FYNNEI. Trimming stripped 6 bases from V and 0 bases from J, with 9 bases between. This CDR3 has 14 residues. For the CDR3, the DNA is TGTGCCAGCAGGGAAAAATATAGCAATCAGCCCCAGCATTTT. Translation: CASREKYSNQPQHF.

V gene TRBV11-1 combines with J gene TRBJ2-5, with D perhaps matching TRBD1 (5 bases). The germline CDR1 and CDR2 sequences are SGHAT and FQDESV (reference sequence). With 11 bases removed from V and 4 bases from J, the gap between germline ends came to 14 bases. The CDR3 runs to 12 residues. The chain's CDR3 is CAGQAGRETQYF. CDR3 nucleotide sequence: TGTGCCGGCCAAGCAGGGCGAGAGACCCAGTACTTC.

There are many counts of this clonotype. The rearrangement uses TRBV6-1 and TRBJ1-1, with a possible D match to TRBD1 (5 bases). V lost 8 bases, J lost 9 bases, and 16 bases lay in between. The CDR3 extends over 12 amino acids. Germline CDR1 reads MNHNS; CDR2 reads SASEGT. CDR3 in amino acids: CASVKDGQKAFF. The CDR3 DNA follows: TGTGCCAGCGTAAAGGACGGACAAAAAGCTTTCTTT.

This clonotype has at least ten counts. Written as DNA, the CDR3 is TGTGCCAGCAGCTTACGGGGTATAGGAACTGAAGCTTTCTTT. It translates to CASSLRGIGTEAFF. This chain links TRBV7-8 with TRBJ1-1; D unresolved. Per the germline V gene, CDR1 is SGHVS and CDR2 is FQNEAQ. V lost 2 bases and J lost 5, with 12 bases in between. The CDR3 totals 14 residues.

The sample holds many counts of this clonotype. The rearrangement joins TRBV7-2 to TRBJ2-1, with D possibly being TRBD2 (5 bases). Trimming left V 4 bases short and J 7 bases short, with 8 bases between. Germline V lookup: CDR1 SGHTA, CDR2 FQGNSA. This CDR3 has 12 residues. CDR3 DNA: TGTGCCAGCAGCTCCCAGCGGAATGAGCAGTTCTTC. This encodes CASSSQRNEQFF.